These T cell receptor beta chains were read from a single sample in a study of cytomegalovirus exposure and HLA in healthy donors. The table came from immunoSEQ multiplex PCR; TCRdb's copy has only in-frame clones and leaves some out. The sample has roughly 130,000 clones, around 83% seen once; the top ten hold 1% to 1.5%. The sequenced sample was PBMCs. The origin of the receptors is a girl aged 2-15 years in good health and CMV-seronegative. Each CDR3 is given with its conserved first and last residue. Each record gives: D gene, J gene, clone size, V gene, CDR3 protein, CDR3 DNA. A D gene is named only where the DNA matches it firmly. The size field is filled for only some rows; it gives once, few, many or a size class.

.	TRBJ2-7	.	TRBV7-9	CASSQGRGRADYEQYF	TGTGCCAGCAGCCAAGGCCGTGGCAGGGCAGACTACGAGCAGTACTTC
.	TRBJ1-2	.	TRBV6-5	CASSYGLAGYGYTF	TGTGCCAGCAGTTACGGTCTGGCAGGCTATGGCTACACCTTC
TRBD1	TRBJ1-5	.	TRBV27	CASSAQGASNQPQHF	TGTGCCAGCAGTGCACAGGGGGCGAGCAATCAGCCCCAGCATTTT
.	TRBJ1-5	.	TRBV28	CASNGQYSNQPQHF	TGTGCCAGCAATGGACAGTATAGCAATCAGCCCCAGCATTTT
TRBD2	TRBJ2-3	.	TRBV9	CASSEAGRGELQYF	TGTGCCAGCAGCGAGGCCGGGCGGGGGGAATTGCAGTATTTT
TRBD1	TRBJ1-2	once	TRBV6-1	CASSDGQGSYGYTF	TGTGCCAGCAGTGACGGACAGGGGAGCTATGGCTACACCTTC
.	TRBJ1-1	.	TRBV20-1	CSAPWGVGAFF	TGCAGTGCTCCCTGGGGGGTAGGGGCTTTCTTT
.	TRBJ2-1	.	TRBV18	CASSLSKTGAYNEQFF	TGTGCCAGCTCACTTTCAAAGACGGGGGCCTACAATGAGCAGTTCTTC
TRBD2	TRBJ2-1	.	TRBV6-4	CASSDGLAGNEQFF	TGTGCCAGCAGTGACGGACTAGCGGGTAATGAGCAGTTCTTC
TRBD2	TRBJ2-1	.	TRBV19	CASSITSAPYNEQFF	TGTGCCAGTAGTATCACTAGCGCCCCATACAATGAGCAGTTCTTC
.	TRBJ1-1	.	TRBV5-1	CASSFGRENTEAFF	TGCGCCAGCAGCTTTGGCAGGGAGAACACTGAAGCTTTCTTT
.	TRBJ2-2	.	TRBV14	CASSQAATGELFF	TGTGCCAGCAGCCAAGCTGCGACCGGGGAGCTGTTTTTT
TRBD2	TRBJ2-3	few	TRBV5-6	CASSREPGLAADTQYF	TGTGCCAGCAGCAGGGAGCCGGGACTAGCGGCAGATACGCAGTATTTT
.	TRBJ2-7	.	TRBV11-2	CASSSPRGRAYEQYF	TGTGCCAGCAGCTCCCCAAGAGGGAGAGCCTACGAGCAGTACTTC
.	TRBJ1-5	.	TRBV18	CASSPGGEPQHF	TGTGCCAGCTCACCAGGAGGGGAACCCCAGCATTTT
.	TRBJ2-1	.	TRBV25-1	CASSEQAESSYNEQFF	TGTGCCAGCAGTGAACAAGCGGAGAGCTCCTACAATGAGCAGTTCTTC
.	TRBJ2-5	.	TRBV7-9	CASSFVWGAGDQETQYF	TGTGCCAGCAGCTTCGTCTGGGGGGCGGGAGACCAAGAGACCCAGTACTTC
TRBD1	TRBJ1-5	.	TRBV28	CASSPGQGRGNQPQHF	TGTGCCAGCAGCCCCGGACAGGGAAGGGGCAATCAGCCCCAGCATTTT
.	TRBJ1-1	.	TRBV7-3	CASSPRMGATEAFF	TGTGCCAGCAGCCCTCGAATGGGAGCCACTGAAGCTTTCTTT
.	TRBJ1-1	.	TRBV25-1	CASSAVNTEAFF	TGTGCCAGCAGTGCAGTGAACACTGAAGCTTTCTTT
TRBD1	TRBJ2-7	.	TRBV18	CASSPQGSYEQYF	TGTGCCAGCTCCCCACAGGGGTCCTACGAGCAGTACTTC
.	TRBJ1-2	few	TRBV19	CASSLHPRSNYGYTF	TGTGCCAGTAGTCTGCACCCAAGGAGTAACTATGGCTACACCTTC
TRBD1	TRBJ1-3	.	TRBV18	CASSAARAEGASGNTIYF	TGTGCCAGCTCAGCAGCCCGGGCCGAGGGGGCATCAGGAAACACCATATATTTT
TRBD1	TRBJ1-2	few	TRBV6-5	CASSLGQGFRYGYTF	TGTGCCAGCAGCCTGGGACAGGGATTTCGGTATGGCTACACCTTC
.	TRBJ1-6	once	TRBV18	CASSWDTKGSPLHF	TGTGCCAGCTCTTGGGACACCAAGGGATCACCCCTCCACTTT
TRBD2	TRBJ2-1	.	TRBV5-4	CASSLGTSSWDLEQFF	TGTGCCAGCAGCCTTGGGACTAGTAGTTGGGACCTAGAGCAGTTCTTC
TRBD1	TRBJ2-5	once	TRBV10-3	CAISETGATETQYF	TGTGCCATCAGTGAGACAGGGGCCACAGAGACCCAGTACTTC
TRBD1	TRBJ2-7	.	TRBV13	CASSYGTGDRLTSYEQYF	TGTGCCAGCAGCTACGGGACAGGGGATCGGTTAACTTCCTACGAGCAGTACTTC
TRBD2	TRBJ2-5	.	TRBV28	CASTGGHETQYF	TGTGCCAGCACGGGGGGGCACGAGACCCAGTACTTC
TRBD1	TRBJ1-5	.	TRBV5-6	CASRSGTVYSNQPQHF	TGTGCCAGCAGATCCGGGACAGTCTATAGCAATCAGCCCCAGCATTTT
TRBD2	TRBJ2-3	.	TRBV7-6	CASSLVAGGRGDTQYF	TGTGCCAGCAGCTTAGTAGCGGGGGGCCGGGGAGATACGCAGTATTTT
.	TRBJ2-7	.	TRBV5-1	CASSQGDTYYEQYF	TGCGCCAGCAGCCAAGGGGACACTTACTACGAGCAGTACTTC
.	TRBJ2-7	.	TRBV2	CAIVRDNSYEQYF	TGTGCCATAGTCCGGGACAACTCCTACGAGCAGTACTTC
TRBD2	TRBJ2-1	once	TRBV28	CASRLAGGPYHEQFF	TGTGCCAGCAGATTAGCGGGAGGGCCTTATCATGAGCAGTTCTTC
TRBD1	TRBJ2-7	.	TRBV5-1	CASSLGGTGFYEQYF	TGCGCCAGCAGCTTGGGGGGGACAGGGTTCTACGAGCAGTACTTC
TRBD2	TRBJ2-3	.	TRBV6-1	CATGTSFPDTQYF	TGTGCCACCGGGACTAGCTTCCCAGATACGCAGTATTTT
TRBD2	TRBJ2-1	.	TRBV29-1	CSVGTSGGNEQFF	TGCAGCGTCGGGACTAGCGGCGGAAATGAGCAGTTCTTC
.	TRBJ2-3	.	TRBV4-1	CASSQVSGVTDTQYF	TGCGCCAGCAGCCAAGTTTCCGGGGTCACAGATACGCAGTATTTT
TRBD1	TRBJ2-7	.	TRBV28	CAAGTAYEQYF	TGTGCCGCCGGGACAGCCTACGAGCAGTACTTC
TRBD2	TRBJ2-7	.	TRBV10-3	CAISEDRLATSGRAWQYF	TGTGCCATCAGTGAGGACCGACTTGCGACTAGCGGGAGGGCCTGGCAGTACTTC
TRBD1	TRBJ2-1	.	TRBV4-3	CASSQGYRTGGLNEQFF	TGCGCCAGCAGCCAAGGATACCGGACAGGGGGCTTGAATGAGCAGTTCTTC
TRBD1	TRBJ2-1	.	TRBV5-1	CASAGQGSYNEQFF	TGCGCCAGCGCCGGACAGGGCTCCTACAATGAGCAGTTCTTC
TRBD2	TRBJ2-7	.	TRBV4-1	CASSQREFYEQYF	TGCGCCAGCAGCCAGCGGGAGTTCTACGAGCAGTACTTC
TRBD1	TRBJ1-1	.	TRBV7-6	CASSRGGHTEAFF	TGTGCCAGCAGCCGAGGGGGCCACACTGAAGCTTTCTTT
.	TRBJ1-5	.	TRBV14	CASSRNELEIGQSNQPQHF	TGTGCCAGCAGCCGGAACGAGTTAGAGATAGGACAGAGCAATCAGCCCCAGCATTTT
TRBD1	TRBJ2-2	.	TRBV5-1	CASSRTGITSSNTGELFF	TGCGCCAGCAGCAGGACAGGCATAACCTCTTCGAACACCGGGGAGCTGTTTTTT
.	TRBJ2-3	.	TRBV2	CASSEDLGTSTDTQYF	TGTGCCAGCAGTGAAGACCTGGGGACTAGCACAGATACGCAGTATTTT